This T cell receptor (beta chain) was found in a study of tumor-infiltrating lymphocytes in primary liver carcinoma. General study results and limits: Overlap between tumor regions exceeded overlap of tumor with adjacent tissue or blood.

TCR beta cDNA was reverse-transcribed from roughly 520 ng of total RNA. The reaction used a constant-region primer and ProtoScript II reverse transcriptase. Three nested multiplex PCR rounds, a slightly modified ARM-PCR method, built the TCR beta libraries. The opening two PCR rounds, roughly 11 cycles each, paired TRBV1-TRBV30 forward primers with a C-beta reverse primer. TCRdb redid the calling of the multiplex PCR reads with MiXCR, one entry per CDR3 protein. The sample lists roughly 100,000 distinct CDR3 sequences, around 83% occurring once. Per the germline V gene, CDR1 is SGHAT and CDR2 is FQDESV (reference sequence). The CDR3 runs to 17 residues. Without any cell sorting, about 18-31 mg of bulk tissue yielded co-extracted RNA and DNA. A remark on this clonotype: Its antigen is undetermined. At one of its ends the junction is not consistent with the germline gene, which may arise from a read error.

The clonotype was recovered from a man aged 35-49 years with primary liver carcinoma and hepatitis B virus infection. Input material: liver tumor tissue from sampling region 3. Documented subset: tumor region T3, left-lateral pole. The chain is built from TRBV11-1 and TRBJ2-4; TRBD2 matches 9 bases. The CDR3 sequence is CASSFPVASGTINIQYF. CDR3 DNA: TGTGCCAGTAGCTTTCCCGTGGCTAGCGGGACCATAAACATTCAGTACTTC.